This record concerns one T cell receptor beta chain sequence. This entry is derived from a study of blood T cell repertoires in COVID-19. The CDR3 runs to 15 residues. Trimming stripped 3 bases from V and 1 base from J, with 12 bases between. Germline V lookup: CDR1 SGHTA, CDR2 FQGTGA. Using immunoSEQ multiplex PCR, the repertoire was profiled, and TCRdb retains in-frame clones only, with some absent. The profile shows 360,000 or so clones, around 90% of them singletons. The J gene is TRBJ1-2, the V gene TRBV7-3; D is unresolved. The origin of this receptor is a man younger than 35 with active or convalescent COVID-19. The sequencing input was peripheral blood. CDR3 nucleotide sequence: TGTGCCAGCAGCTTTGATGGCAGACTTAACTATGGCTACACCTTC. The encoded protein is CASSFDGRLNYGYTF.